Listed here are 24 T cell receptor beta chains from one sample, sequenced in a study of cytomegalovirus exposure and HLA in healthy donors. Primers: 60 Vbeta forward and 13 Jbeta reverse. The table came from immunoSEQ multiplex PCR; TCRdb's copy has only in-frame clones and leaves some out. The sample carries some 200,000 clones, around 89% recorded once. Sequencing used PBMCs. These receptors were collected from a woman aged 18-30 years in good health and CMV-seronegative.

The chain uses TRBV5-8 and TRBJ1-2; 8 nucleotides align to TRBD1. J was trimmed by 3 bases and V by 0 bases; bases with no gene match: 7. This CDR3 has 16 amino acids. Per germline, CDR1 SGHTS and CDR2 YDEGEE. CDR3 amino acids: CASSLDGTGLHYGYTF. As DNA, the CDR3 is TGTGCCAGCAGCTTGGATGGGACAGGCCTCCACTATGGCTACACCTTC.

CDR3 in amino acids: CASSVAASASYGYTF. In DNA, the CDR3 is TGTGCCAGCAGTGTGGCGGCCTCCGCGAGCTATGGCTACACCTTC. The chain uses TRBV2 and TRBJ1-2; no definite D call. The CDR3 covers 15 residues. The germline V gene encodes CDR1 SNHLY and CDR2 FYNNEI. Trimming removed 4 bases at V and 4 bases at J, with 16 bases between.

J is TRBJ1-1 and V is TRBV4-1; weak D call: TRBD1 (5 bases). V was pared by 1 base and J by 4 bases, with 10 bases between. CDR3 length: 14 amino acids. In germline, CDR1 is MGHRA, CDR2 YSYEKL. CDR3 loop: CASSQVGGSTEAFF. The DNA of the CDR3 is TGCGCCAGCAGCCAAGTGGGGGGGAGCACTGAAGCTTTCTTT.

V gene TRBV7-2 combines with J gene TRBJ1-1, with D hard to call. The V end was cut by 1 base, the J end by 1 base, with 10 bases between. The CDR3 has 15 amino acids. Germline lookup yields CDR1 SGHTA and CDR2 FQGNSA. CDR3 sequence (DNA): TGTGCCAGCAGCTTAGTTAACGGAGGGAACACTGAAGCTTTCTTT. Translated: CASSLVNGGNTEAFF.

Turning to this clone: Because it lacks the conserved phenylalanine or tryptophan at the end, this CDR3 is likely a read error. The V call is TRBV15, the J call TRBJ1-5; a weak D match, TRBD1 (6 bases). Per germline, CDR1 LNHNV and CDR2 YYDKDF (reference sequence). Trimming cost V 5 bases and J 1 base, with 12 bases left between them. This CDR3 spans 15 amino acids. The CDR3: CATSRRTGSNQPQHL. CDR3 DNA sequence: TGTGCCACCAGCCGTCGTACAGGGAGCAATCAGCCCCAGCATCTT.

The chain uses TRBV29-1 and TRBJ2-6, with D perhaps TRBD1 (6 bases). The V end was cut by 8 bases, the J end by 0 bases, with 14 bases between. Germline CDR1 is SQVTM and CDR2 is ANQGSEA. The CDR3 has 15 residues. The CDR3: CSRQALNSGANVLTF. The CDR3 nucleotides read TGCAGCCGACAGGCCCTGAACTCTGGGGCCAACGTCCTGACTTTC.

The V call is TRBV30, the J call TRBJ2-7; tentatively, D is TRBD2 (6 bases). V was shortened by 5 bases and J by 9 bases, with 26 bases between the two germline ends. The CDR3 loop spans 15 amino acids. Germline V lookup: CDR1 GTSNPN, CDR2 SVGIG (reference sequence). Here the CDR3 reads CAWEPIRARRDGQYF. Here the CDR3 DNA reads TGTGCCTGGGAACCGATACGGGCCCGGAGGGATGGGCAGTACTTC.

This rearrangement joins TRBV9 to TRBJ2-2, with TRBD2 as a possible D gene (6 bases). Trimming left V 3 bases short and J 6 bases short, with 33 bases between. This CDR3 is built from 21 residues. Per the germline V gene, CDR1 is SGDLS and CDR2 is YYNGEE. The CDR3 region is CASSGPGGTRFGIRGPGELFF. The CDR3 region has the DNA TGTGCCAGCAGCGGACCAGGAGGGACGAGGTTTGGGATACGAGGACCCGGGGAGCTGTTTTTT.

The CDR3 DNA is TGTGCCAGCAGTTCAATCGGACAGTACTACACCTTC. Translated, it gives CASSSIGQYYTF. The gene calls are TRBV28 and TRBJ1-2; possibly TRBD1 for D (6 bases). The CDR3 extends over 12 amino acids. V lost 4 bases to trimming and J lost 10 bases, with 13 bases between them. The germline CDR1 and CDR2 sequences are MDHEN and SYDVKM.

In this sample, this clone turned up once. The chain combines TRBV9 with TRBJ2-7; the D is unclear. The germline gives CDR1 SGDLS, CDR2 YYNGEE. The V end was cut by 0 bases, the J end by 2 bases, with 9 bases between. This CDR3 is 14 amino acids long. In DNA form, the CDR3 reads TGTGCCAGCAGCGTAGATCTAGGTCCCTACGAGCAGTACTTC. Translated, it gives CASSVDLGPYEQYF.

The rearrangement joins TRBV6-1 to TRBJ2-1; 7 bases agree with TRBD2. There are 16 residues in the CDR3. Germline loops: CDR1 MNHNS, CDR2 SASEGT. The V gene end was trimmed by 2 bases and the J gene end by 5 bases; junction bases not matched to a gene: 9. The CDR3 nucleotides are TGTGCCAGCAGTGAACCCCGCCTAGCGGAGAACAATGAGCAGTTCTTC. The encoded protein is CASSEPRLAENNEQFF.

This clone was found once. This sequence joins TRBV4-3 and TRBJ2-2; possible D gene TRBD2, 6 bases. Germline V CDR1 and CDR2: LGHNA, YSLEER. V lost 0 bases, J lost 1 base, and 12 bases lay in between. The CDR3 contains 17 residues. This CDR3 is CASSQDYPSENTGELFF. The DNA for the CDR3 is TGCGCCAGCAGCCAAGATTATCCTAGCGAGAACACCGGGGAGCTGTTTTTT.

The chain is built from TRBV5-6 and TRBJ2-4, with 9 bases fitting TRBD1. CDR1 is SGHDT and CDR2 is YYEEEE in the germline V gene. CDR3 length: 16 residues. J gave up 0 bases and V 4 bases, and 5 bases lay outside the gene matches. The CDR3 loop is CASSRTGGAAKNIQYF. The CDR3 bases are TGTGCCAGCAGCAGAACAGGGGGCGCAGCCAAAAACATTCAGTACTTC.

This chain connects TRBV19 to TRBJ2-5; tentative D call: TRBD1 (5 bases). Looked up from germline, CDR1 is LNHDA and CDR2 is SQIVND (reference sequence). The CDR3 is 13 amino acids. V was clipped by 3 bases and J by 4 bases, with 9 bases between them. As DNA, the CDR3 is TGTGCCAGTAGTATCGACAGATCAGAGACCCAGTACTTC. Translation: CASSIDRSETQYF.

The rearrangement uses TRBV9 and TRBJ2-1; 9 positions agree with TRBD1. Germline V gene lookup returns CDR1 SGDLS and CDR2 YYNGEE. The CDR3 has 15 residues. V was clipped by 5 bases and J by 8 bases; unmatched bases: 11. CDR3 coding DNA: TGTGCCAGCAGACACCGGGACAGGGAGTCGGATGAGCAGTTCTTC. This sequence encodes CASRHRDRESDEQFF.

V usage is TRBV11-3 and J usage is TRBJ2-2; D is perhaps TRBD2 (5 bases). Germline V gives CDR1 SGHNT, CDR2 YENEEA. The CDR3 length is 15 residues. V shed 5 bases and J shed 1 base, with 11 bases lying between them. CDR3 sequence (DNA): TGTGCCAGCAGCCACCGGAGCGGGAACACCGGGGAGCTGTTTTTT. Protein sequence: CASSHRSGNTGELFF.

The chain is built from TRBV7-2 and TRBJ1-2, with D perhaps TRBD1 (5 bases). The germline V and J ends were trimmed by 1 base and 4 bases, with 13 bases remaining between them. Germline values: CDR1 SGHTA, CDR2 FQGNSA. The CDR3 loop spans 15 amino acids. CDR3 loop: CASSLGQGKGYGYTF. In DNA form, the CDR3 reads TGTGCCAGCAGCTTAGGGCAGGGCAAGGGCTATGGCTACACCTTC.

This chain uses TRBV6-1 with TRBJ1-4; maybe TRBD1 (5 bases). V lost 6 bases to trimming and J lost 8 bases, with 13 bases between them. CDR1 is MNHNS, CDR2 SASEGT, per germline. The CDR3 consists of 13 residues. CDR3 sequence (DNA): TGTGCCAGCAGGGCAGGGATTCGGGAAAAACTGTTTTTT. This sequence encodes CASRAGIREKLFF.

V and J are TRBV27 and TRBJ1-6; D is unclear. Germline V gene lookup returns CDR1 MNHEY and CDR2 SMNVEV (reference sequence). There are 13 residues in the CDR3. V lost 5 bases and J lost 9, with 11 bases in between. In DNA form, the CDR3 reads TGTGCCAGCAGTCCCCCCAGTGGTTCACCCCTCCACTTT. It is translated as CASSPPSGSPLHF.

The CDR3 protein is CASSYSMAGGEETQYF. In DNA, the CDR3 is TGTGCCAGCAGTTACTCGATGGCGGGAGGGGAAGAGACCCAGTACTTC. The chain links TRBV6-6 to TRBJ2-5; TRBD2 aligns across 9 bases. Germline values: CDR1 MNHNY, CDR2 SVGAGI (reference sequence). This CDR3 has 16 amino acids. Trimming at V came to 0 bases and at J to 3 bases, leaving 5 bases not matched to a gene.

This rearrangement joins TRBV19 to TRBJ2-7; TRBD2 agrees at 10 bases. This CDR3 has 14 residues. CDR1 and CDR2 from the germline V gene are LNHDA and SQIVND (reference sequence). V lost 4 bases to trimming and J lost 5 bases; unmatched junction nucleotides: 5. The CDR3 nucleotides read TGTGCCAGTAGTACTAGCGGGGGACCGCACGAGCAGTACTTC. It translates to CASSTSGGPHEQYF.

This sequence joins TRBV7-9 and TRBJ1-5; D call uncertain. The germline gives CDR1 SEHNR, CDR2 FQNEAQ (reference sequence). CDR3 length equals 12 residues. Trimming cost V 5 bases and J 5 bases, with 7 bases left between them. CDR3 coding DNA: TGTGCCAGCAGCCGGAGGGATCAGCCCCAGCATTTT. Its translation: CASSRRDQPQHF.

This chain joins TRBV18 and TRBJ2-5; no firm D call. The CDR3 loop spans 13 amino acids. Germline CDR1 KGHSH, CDR2 LQKENI. The V gene lost 6 bases and the J gene lost 5 bases, with 13 bases spanning the gap. As DNA, the CDR3 is TGTGCCAGCTCGCAACTCACAGTTGAGACCCAGTACTTC. Translation gives CASSQLTVETQYF.

This clone appeared a single time. This chain links TRBV29-1 with TRBJ2-5; perhaps TRBD1 as D (6 bases). V was pared by 4 bases and J by 1 base, with 16 bases between. This CDR3 is built from 15 residues. Germline loops: CDR1 SQVTM, CDR2 ANQGSEA. CDR3 sequence (DNA): TGCAGCGTTGGAGTAACAGGGTTATCCCAAGAGACCCAGTACTTC. Translating gives CSVGVTGLSQETQYF. Supplemented by reference TRBV29-1 and TRBJ2-5, the full variable domain reads SAVISQKPSRDICQRGTSLTIQCQVDSQVTMMFWYRQQPGQSLTLIATANQGSEATYESGFVIDKFPISRPNLTFSTLTVSNMSPEDSSIYLCSVGVTGLSQETQYFGPGTRLLVL.